This T cell receptor (beta chain) was found in a study of radiotherapy plus CTLA-4 blockade in lung cancer. Whole-study findings and limits: Reports state that early shifts in blood T cell clones, with interferon-beta, best predicted response.

From germline, CDR1 is KGHSH and CDR2 LQKENI. V dropped 0 bases and J dropped 3 bases, with 8 bases sitting between them. The CDR3 runs 14 residues. With respect to this clone: Its specificity is unknown.

The repertoire was sequenced with immunoSEQ multiplex PCR; TCRdb's copy has only in-frame clones and lacks some. The table has roughly 30,000 clones, about 78% seen once. This sequence was found in a human donor with non-small cell lung cancer who had stable disease on radiotherapy plus ipilimumab. The material was peripheral blood, obtained from a patient treated with radiotherapy plus ipilimumab. The chain uses TRBV18 and TRBJ1-1; D is unresolved. CDR3 nucleotides: TGTGCCAGCTCACCACCGGGGAAAGACACTGAAGCTTTCTTT. Amino acids: CASSPPGKDTEAFF.